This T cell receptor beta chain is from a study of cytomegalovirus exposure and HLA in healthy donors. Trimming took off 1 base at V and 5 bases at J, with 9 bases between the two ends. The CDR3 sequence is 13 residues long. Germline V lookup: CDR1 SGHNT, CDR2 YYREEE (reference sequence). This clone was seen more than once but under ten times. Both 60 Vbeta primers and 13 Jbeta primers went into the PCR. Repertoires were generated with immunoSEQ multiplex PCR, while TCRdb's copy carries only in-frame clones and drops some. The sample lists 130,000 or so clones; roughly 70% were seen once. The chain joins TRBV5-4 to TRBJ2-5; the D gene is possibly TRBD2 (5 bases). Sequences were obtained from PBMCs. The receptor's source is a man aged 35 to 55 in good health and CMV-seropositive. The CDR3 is CASSLSQRETQYF. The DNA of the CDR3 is TGTGCCAGCAGCTTGAGCCAGCGGGAGACCCAGTACTTC. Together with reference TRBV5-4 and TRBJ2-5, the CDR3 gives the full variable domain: ETGVTQSPTHLIKTRGQQVTLRCSSQSGHNTVSWYQQALGQGPQFIFQYYREEENGRGNFPPRFSGLQFPNYSSELNVNALELDDSALYLCASSLSQRETQYFGPGTRLLVL.